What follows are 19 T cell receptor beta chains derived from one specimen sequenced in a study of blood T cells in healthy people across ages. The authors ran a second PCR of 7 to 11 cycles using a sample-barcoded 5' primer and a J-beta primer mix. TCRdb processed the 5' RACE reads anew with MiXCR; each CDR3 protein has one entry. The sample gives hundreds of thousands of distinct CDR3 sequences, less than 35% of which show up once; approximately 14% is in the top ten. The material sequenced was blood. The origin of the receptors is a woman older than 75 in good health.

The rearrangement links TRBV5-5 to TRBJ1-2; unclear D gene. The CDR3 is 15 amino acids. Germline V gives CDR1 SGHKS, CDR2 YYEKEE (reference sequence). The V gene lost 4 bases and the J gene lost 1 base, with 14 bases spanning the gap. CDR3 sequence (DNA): TGTGCCAGCAGCCCCGCAGGTGGGATTAACTATGGCTACACCTTC. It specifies CASSPAGGINYGYTF.

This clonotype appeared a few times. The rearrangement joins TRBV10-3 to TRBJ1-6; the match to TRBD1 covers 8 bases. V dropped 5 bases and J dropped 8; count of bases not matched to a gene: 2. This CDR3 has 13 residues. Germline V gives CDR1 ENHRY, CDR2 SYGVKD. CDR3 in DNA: TGTGCCATCAGTACAGGGGGGCATTCACCCCTCCACTTT. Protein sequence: CAISTGGHSPLHF.

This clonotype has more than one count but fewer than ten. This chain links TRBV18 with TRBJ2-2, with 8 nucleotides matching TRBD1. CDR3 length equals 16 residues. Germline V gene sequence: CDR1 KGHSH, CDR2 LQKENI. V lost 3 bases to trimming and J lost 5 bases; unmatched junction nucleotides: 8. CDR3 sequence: CASSPLGQGETGELFF. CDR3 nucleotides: TGTGCCAGCTCACCCCTCGGACAGGGTGAGACCGGGGAGCTGTTTTTT.

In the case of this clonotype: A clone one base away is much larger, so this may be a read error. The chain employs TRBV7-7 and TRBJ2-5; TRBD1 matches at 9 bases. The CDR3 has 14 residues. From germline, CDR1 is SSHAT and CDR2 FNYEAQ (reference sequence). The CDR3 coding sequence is TGTGCTAGCAGCATCACAGGGGGCGGGGAGACCCAGTACTTC. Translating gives CASSITGGGETQYF.

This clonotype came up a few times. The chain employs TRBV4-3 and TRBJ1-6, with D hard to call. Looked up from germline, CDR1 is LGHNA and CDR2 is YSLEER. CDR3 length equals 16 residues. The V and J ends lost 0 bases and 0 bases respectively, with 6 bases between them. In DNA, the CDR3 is TGCGCCAGCAGCCAAGAGGTCAGCTCCTATAATTCACCCCTCCACTTT. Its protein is CASSQEVSSYNSPLHF.

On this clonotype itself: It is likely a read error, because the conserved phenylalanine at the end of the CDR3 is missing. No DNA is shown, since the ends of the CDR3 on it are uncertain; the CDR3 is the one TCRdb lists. This chain's CDR3 is CSARAEKAGLAGGGPSTS. V gene TRBV20-1 combines with J gene TRBJ2-5; no DNA check was done on the table's D call, TRBD2. 18 amino acids form the CDR3, both terminal residues included. In germline, CDR1 is DFQATT, CDR2 SNEGSKA (reference sequence).

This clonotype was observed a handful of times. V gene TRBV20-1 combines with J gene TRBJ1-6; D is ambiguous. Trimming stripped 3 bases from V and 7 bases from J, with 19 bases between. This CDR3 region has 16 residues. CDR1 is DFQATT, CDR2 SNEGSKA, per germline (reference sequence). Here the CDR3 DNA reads TGCAGTGCTAGCCAAACCCGATTGGAGGGCAATTCACCCCTCCACTTT. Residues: CSASQTRLEGNSPLHF.

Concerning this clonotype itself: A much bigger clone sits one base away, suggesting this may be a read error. The DNA of the CDR3 is TGCAGCGTTGGAGTAAGGGGGGGTCAGCCCCAGCATTTT. This sequence encodes CSVGVRGGQPQHF. This rearrangement joins TRBV29-1 to TRBJ1-5; possible D gene TRBD1, 6 bases. Trimming shortened V by 4 bases and J by 6 bases, and 13 bases separated the two germline ends. Germline assignment: CDR1 SQVTM and CDR2 ANQGSEA. This CDR3 has 13 residues.

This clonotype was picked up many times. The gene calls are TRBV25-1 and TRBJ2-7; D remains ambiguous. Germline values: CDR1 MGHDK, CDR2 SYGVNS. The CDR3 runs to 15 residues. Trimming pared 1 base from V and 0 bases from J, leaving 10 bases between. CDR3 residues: CASSESGTTSYEQYF. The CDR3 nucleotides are TGTGCCAGCAGTGAATCCGGAACAACCTCCTACGAGCAGTACTTC.

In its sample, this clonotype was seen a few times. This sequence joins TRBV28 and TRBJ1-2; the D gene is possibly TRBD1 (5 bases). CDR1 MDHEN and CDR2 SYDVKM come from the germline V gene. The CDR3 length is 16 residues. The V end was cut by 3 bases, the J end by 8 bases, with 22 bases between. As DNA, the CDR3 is TGTGCCAGCAGTTTTCCGGGACGATACCCGTCTGGGGGCTACACCTTC. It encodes CASSFPGRYPSGGYTF.

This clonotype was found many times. The CDR3 here is CSVKQGVQETQYF. The CDR3 nucleotides are TGCAGCGTTAAACAGGGGGTTCAAGAGACCCAGTACTTC. This chain joins TRBV29-1 and TRBJ2-5; 8 nucleotides agree with TRBD1. V lost 5 bases to trimming and J lost 2 bases; unmatched junction nucleotides: 4. The CDR3 runs to 13 residues. Germline-derived CDR1 and CDR2 are SQVTM and ANQGSEA. The full variable domain, rest sourced from reference TRBV29-1 and TRBJ2-5, is SAVISQKPSRDICQRGTSLTIQCQVDSQVTMMFWYRQQPGQSLTLIATANQGSEATYESGFVIDKFPISRPNLTFSTLTVSNMSPEDSSIYLCSVKQGVQETQYFGPGTRLLVL.

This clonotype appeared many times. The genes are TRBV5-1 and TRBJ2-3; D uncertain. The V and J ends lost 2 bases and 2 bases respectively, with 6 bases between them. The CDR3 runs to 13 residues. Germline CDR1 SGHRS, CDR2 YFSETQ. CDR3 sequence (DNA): TGCGCCAGCAGCTTAAGTGACACAGATACGCAGTATTTT. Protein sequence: CASSLSDTDTQYF.

The CDR3 loop reads CAISGRDSTYEQYF. CDR3 bases: TGTGCCATCAGTGGCCGGGACAGTACCTACGAGCAGTACTTC. The chain links TRBV10-3 to TRBJ2-4, with 7 positions matching TRBD1. With the DNA end fitting TRBJ2-7 better, the J assignment may be wrong. This CDR3 contains 14 residues. Per the germline V gene, CDR1 is ENHRY and CDR2 is SYGVKD.

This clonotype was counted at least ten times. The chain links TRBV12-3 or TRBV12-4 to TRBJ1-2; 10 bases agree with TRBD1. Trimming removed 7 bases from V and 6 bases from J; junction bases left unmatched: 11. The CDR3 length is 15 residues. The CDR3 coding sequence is TGTGCCAGCAAGAGGACAGGGGGGTCCGGAGATGGCTACACCTTC. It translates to CASKRTGGSGDGYTF.

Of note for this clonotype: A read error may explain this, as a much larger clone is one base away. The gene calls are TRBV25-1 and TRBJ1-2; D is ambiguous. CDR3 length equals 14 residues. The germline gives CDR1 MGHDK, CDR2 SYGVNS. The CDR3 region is CVSARAHPPYGYTF. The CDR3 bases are TGTGTCAGCGCCCGGGCCCACCCTCCCTATGGCTACACCTTC.

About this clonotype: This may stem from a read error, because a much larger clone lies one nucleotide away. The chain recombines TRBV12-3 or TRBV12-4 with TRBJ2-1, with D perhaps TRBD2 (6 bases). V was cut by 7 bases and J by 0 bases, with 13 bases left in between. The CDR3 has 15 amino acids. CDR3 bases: TGTGCCAGCACCCAGCTAGCGAGCTCCTACAATGAGCAGTTCTTC. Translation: CASTQLASSYNEQFF.

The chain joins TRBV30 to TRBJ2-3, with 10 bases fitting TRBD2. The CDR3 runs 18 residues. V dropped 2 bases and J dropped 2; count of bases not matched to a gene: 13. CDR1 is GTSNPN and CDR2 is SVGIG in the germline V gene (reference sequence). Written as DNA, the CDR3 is TGTGCCTGGAGTACCGGGGAAGATAGCGGGGGGTTCACAGATACGCAGTATTTT. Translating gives CAWSTGEDSGGFTDTQYF.

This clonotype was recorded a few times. The CDR3 DNA follows: TGTGCCAGCAGCTTACAGGTAAGGAAAAGAGACCGCAGCTCCTACAATGAGCAGTACTTC. This gives the protein CASSLQVRKRDRSSYNEQYF. The rearrangement links TRBV7-2 to TRBJ2-1, with D hard to call. TRBJ2-7 matches the DNA end more closely, so the J call is doubtful. Germline V gives CDR1 SGHTA, CDR2 FQGNSA. The CDR3 has 20 amino acids.

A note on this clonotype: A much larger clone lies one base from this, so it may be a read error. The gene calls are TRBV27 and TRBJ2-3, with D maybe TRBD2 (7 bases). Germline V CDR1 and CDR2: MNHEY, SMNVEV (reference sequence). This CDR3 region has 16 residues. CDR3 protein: CASSLLSGGPQDTLYF. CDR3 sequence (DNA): TGTGCCAGCAGTTTATTATCGGGGGGCCCGCAAGATACGCTGTATTTT.